This record covers a single T cell receptor beta chain. Its antigen is still unknown. No base-level quality is on record; no much larger clone is a single base apart. These data belong to a study of Graves' ophthalmopathy and Graves' hyperthyroidism (dated by TCRdb to between 2017 and 2018). At the level of the whole study: Peripheral blood was collected at initial diagnosis, prior to any treatment. To tell Graves' ophthalmopathy apart from Graves' hyperthyroidism, and to predict which patients would progress to ophthalmopathy, the study relied on TCR beta repertoire signatures. In total, 135 blood samples were TCR-sequenced: approximately 42 ophthalmopathy, some 75 hyperthyroidism and around 17 hyperthyroidism-to-ophthalmopathy patients. A discovery set of 100 patients (43 ophthalmopathy, 55 to 60 stable hyperthyroidism) was enrolled to explore V-J signatures distinguishing ophthalmopathy from hyperthyroidism. The independent validation cohort included approximately 19 hyperthyroidism patients plus 17 patients who later progressed from hyperthyroidism to ophthalmopathy. In roughly 6 hyperthyroidism patients, the T-cell repertoires found in thyroid tissue were compared with those found in blood. After sampling, hyperthyroidism patients received methimazole starting at 30 mg daily, and ophthalmopathy patients received high-dose intravenous methylprednisolone.

Trimming removed 1 base from V and 10 bases from J, leaving 13 bases between the germline ends. In the germline V gene (reference sequence), CDR1 corresponds to GTSNPN and CDR2 to SVGIG. From its cysteine to its phenylalanine, the CDR3 spans 13 amino acids. Only the CDR3 region is kept as DNA, spanning 39 bases read in frame from base 1. For repertoire sequencing, TCR beta CDR3 regions were amplified from RNA transcripts. A first-round RT-PCR used HTBI primers with the Qiagen OneStep RT-PCR kit, followed by a second-round multiplex PCR, size selection and purification. Sequencing of the libraries was carried out on an Illumina HiSeq2000 in paired-end mode with 100 bp reads. The source study handled its data this way. SOAPnuke was used to process the reads, throwing out any read that had adapters, had uncalled bases, had a mean Phred below 15, or lacked an exact constant-primer or identifier match. High-quality paired reads were merged with COPE v1.2.5. Clonotypes were defined as unique nucleotide sequences and were aligned to IMGT TRB V, D and J references using MiTCR v1.1. The analysis was limited to V-J combinations with a frequency above 0.0001, which together covered more than 98% of repertoires. A TCR clonal expansion and chaos score per V-J combination was defined as the ratio of F50 clonal expansion to chaos observed in the TCRdist matrix. Welch's t-statistics and random forest were used to reduce features to about a dozen V-J combinations, which were fed into a naive Bayes classifier. The similarity between thyroid and blood repertoires was quantified using the Morisita-Horn index. TCRdb ran its own pipeline on the public reads, namely fastp trimming at Q25 and MiXCR clone calling, and kept in-frame beta chains. Entries that share a CDR3 protein sequence are merged under the most common genes and DNA. TCRdb, rather than the study authors, made the V and J calls. Recorded for this sample are approximately 700,000 distinct CDR3 sequences; about two fifths of them occurred a single time. The ten largest clones add up to around 3.3% of the sample.

Study-wide findings and limitations: The 13-signature model separated ophthalmopathy from stable hyperthyroidism with approximately 85% sensitivity and approximately 83% specificity in cross-validation, and 80%/75% in the test set. No statistical method was used to predetermine the sample size, and group allocation was not hidden from the investigators. Most of the expanded thyroid clonotypes with a frequency above 0.001 were also detected in blood, and it was suggested that the thyroid immune response may be reflected by blood repertoires. In validation, the model predicted ophthalmopathy progression with about 70% sensitivity and around 72% specificity; about a dozen predicted patients were CT-confirmed with GO in a median of about 7.1 months.

The ophthalmopathy patients had moderately to severely active disease, with a Clinical Activity Score of 3 or higher, a NOSPECS grade of 4 or higher, and a disease duration of less than 3 months. Patients with other autoimmune diseases, uncontrolled infections, pregnancy or lactation were excluded from the study. Diagnosis was based on clinical symptoms, serum thyroxine, TRAb, thyroid ultrasound and orbital computed tomography. Using Ficoll-Paque density gradient centrifugation, PBMCs were isolated from approximately 11 ml of fresh peripheral blood. Total RNA was extracted with Trizol reagent and quality-checked on an Agilent 2100 Bioanalyzer.

Sequenced: peripheral blood. The clonotype was recovered from an adult man with Graves' ophthalmopathy. In this chain, TRBV30 is recombined with TRBJ1-4, with the D gene not confidently named. The CDR3 loop reads CAWSEGSGPKLFF. Read as DNA, the sequence is TGTGCCTGGAGTGAGGGCTCGGGCCCAAAACTGTTTTTT.